This T cell receptor beta chain came from a study of cytomegalovirus exposure and HLA in healthy donors. With regard to this clone: Its antigen remains unidentified.

V shed 5 bases and J shed 0 bases, with 17 bases lying between them. The germline gives CDR1 SGHTA, CDR2 FQGNSA. This CDR3 contains 17 residues. In the PCR, 60 Vbeta and 13 Jbeta primers were used. The method was immunoSEQ multiplex PCR; TCRdb's version includes in-frame clones alone and lacks a portion of them. Seen here are roughly 150,000 clones, 80% observed once, and the top ten hold over 13%. Overall study findings and caveats: Per a later analysis, HLA-associated TCR beta chains showed more clonal expansion than other, equally common TCR beta chains. Researchers counted 164 TCR beta chains as cytomegalovirus-associated.

The source is a woman between 40 and 55 years old in good health and CMV-seronegative. The specimen sequenced was PBMCs. The V and J genes are TRBV7-2 and TRBJ1-5; D unclear. This CDR3 reads CASSPLGGDDSNQPQHF. DNA of the CDR3: TGTGCCAGCAGCCCCCTCGGTGGAGATGATAGCAATCAGCCCCAGCATTTT.